This T cell receptor (beta chain) was profiled in a study of T cell responses to AZD1222 COVID-19 vaccine. Trimming took 6 bases from V and 8 from J; bases not matched to a gene: 7. The CDR3 has 13 residues. Germline lookup yields CDR1 MDHEN and CDR2 SYDVKM. This clone has a handful of counts. Sequencing was performed with immunoSEQ multiplex PCR; in TCRdb, only in-frame clones are kept and a portion is missing. Here the sample spans 150,000 to 200,000 clones, around 90% being singletons. The specimen comprised peripheral blood, sampled 28 days after the second dose of the MenACWY control vaccine. The receptor was isolated from an adult who received the MenACWY meningococcal vaccine as a control. The V gene is TRBV28, the J gene TRBJ1-2, with 9 bases that match TRBD1. CDR3 in DNA: TGTGCCAGCAGGTTGGGACAGGGAGAAGGCTACACCTTC. The encoded protein is CASRLGQGEGYTF.